This T cell receptor beta chain was sequenced in a study of beta chain features in type 1 diabetes. Study-wide findings and caveats: Type 1 diabetes patients had TCRB CDR3s that were shorter (moderately but significantly so) in all four CD4+ subsets.

This CDR3 region has 18 residues. As every portion of the isolated RNA was reverse transcribed, the sequencing read expressed TCRB transcripts. Some clones are missing from TCRdb's copy, which holds only in-frame ones; the method was immunoSEQ multiplex PCR. The table shows hundreds of thousands of clones, with more than 12% occurring only once. This clone was counted only a few times. Antigen: not known. This receptor was taken from a man younger than 35 with type 1 diabetes. Sequences were obtained from naive CD4+ T cells from blood. This chain links TRBV21-1 with TRBJ1-1; the table's D call of TRBD1 was not tested on the DNA. TRBV21-1 is a known pseudogene. In DNA, the CDR3 is TGTGCCAGCAGCAAAGGCGTCCCCAGGAGGCAGGGGTACACTGAAGCTTTCTTT. It codes for CASSKGVPRRQGYTEAFF.